These T cell receptor beta chains were read from a single sample in a study of control samples from healthy donors and cancer patients. Assay: immunoSEQ multiplex PCR; the TCRdb copy retains only in-frame clones and omits some. The table records roughly 21,000 clones, around 80% of them present only once. Sequencing was performed on PBMCs. These receptors came from a man aged 55-75 years with colorectal cancer. Both conserved end residues are part of each CDR3. The order of the fields is V gene, J gene, CDR3 protein.

TRBV18,TRBJ2-1,CASSPNALAGSHNEQFF
TRBV30,TRBJ1-2,CAWNSYLAYGYTF
TRBV20-1,TRBJ1-2,CSAKRIYGYTF
TRBV6-5,TRBJ1-3,CASSYSWGTGNTIYF
TRBV10-1,TRBJ1-1,CASSPGTVDTEAFF
TRBV12-3/TRBV12-4,TRBJ1-2,CASRGRGYGYTF
TRBV4-3,TRBJ1-6,CASSQSAGSYNSPLHF
TRBV27,TRBJ2-7,CASNPGQGLLGEQYF
TRBV12-3/TRBV12-4,TRBJ1-5,CASSLQGDKPQHF
TRBV4-1,TRBJ1-2,CASSQETGDGYTF
TRBV9,TRBJ1-2,CASSVGRDGIEGYTF
TRBV14,TRBJ2-1,CASSLYREGLNEQFF
TRBV5-5,TRBJ2-5,CASSSPGQSGTQYF
TRBV7-9,TRBJ1-2,CASSLATGTGDYGYTF
TRBV6-5,TRBJ1-2,CASSLTDNYGYTF
TRBV6-6,TRBJ1-2,CASSYSTGDGYTF
TRBV6-5,TRBJ1-1,CASRGSNTEAFF
TRBV2,TRBJ1-1,CASSDDANTEAFF
TRBV14,TRBJ1-1,CASSQVTGLMNTEAFF
TRBV6-2/TRBV6-3,TRBJ2-5,CASSYGRDQETQYF
TRBV6-1,TRBJ1-3,CASSDTGGGNTIYF
TRBV2,TRBJ1-5,CASSEWSSSNQPQHF
TRBV10-1,TRBJ2-3,CASSEYGAGADTQYF
TRBV9,TRBJ2-3,CASSVAPGQGATDTQYF
TRBV6-5,TRBJ1-1,CASSSGFETEAFF
TRBV5-4,TRBJ2-1,CASNPTSGGLNEQFF
TRBV30,TRBJ2-5,CAWSGSRGVQETQYF